A selection of T cell receptor beta chains follows, all from one sample in a study of blood T cell repertoires in COVID-19. TCRdb keeps only in-frame clones here, not all; method: immunoSEQ multiplex PCR. The table includes about 200,000 clones, roughly 90% detected once. The material sequenced was PBMCs or T cells enriched from blood (not recorded which). The receptor set was obtained from a woman in her late teens or twenties who had recovered from COVID-19. CDR3s include the opening cysteine and the closing phenylalanine or tryptophan. D genes are given only for firm matches. Only part of the rows carry a size: once, few, many, or a class if the clone is expanded.

TRBV10-1	.	TRBD2	20	TRBJ2-1	TGCGCCAGCACCGCAATGAAGGTTTTGGGGGGGTCCCCGGGGGACAATGAGCAGTTCTTC	CASTAMKVLGGSPGDNEQFF
TRBV2	.	.	13	TRBJ1-2	TGTGCCAGCAACACAGGGCCTCTTTATGGCTACACCTTC	CASNTGPLYGYTF
TRBV2	.	TRBD1	13	TRBJ1-1	TGTGCCAGCAGCCAGGGGGCGGACACTGAAGCTTTCTTT	CASSQGADTEAFF
TRBV2	.	.	14	TRBJ1-1	TGTGCCAGCAGTGATCGGGGAGGGGGCACTGAAGCTTTCTTT	CASSDRGGGTEAFF
TRBV28	.	TRBD1	14	TRBJ2-5	TGTGCCAGCAATAGACAGGGTTTTTCAGAGACCCAGTACTTC	CASNRQGFSETQYF
TRBV24-1	.	.	13	TRBJ1-2	TGTGCCACCGACAGCTCGCAGGGGTACGGCTACACCTTC	CATDSSQGYGYTF
TRBV18	.	.	16	TRBJ1-3	TGTGCCAGCTCACCACAGTTCCAGGGGCGAGGAAACACCATATATTTT	CASSPQFQGRGNTIYF
TRBV29-1	once	TRBD2	16	TRBJ2-7	TGCAGCGTTGAAGATCGCCTAGCGGGTGTCTGGTACGAGCAGTACTTC	CSVEDRLAGVWYEQYF
TRBV5-1	once	.	15	TRBJ2-2	TGCGCCAGCAGCTTTAGGGCGGGGAACACCGGGGAGCTGTTTTTT	CASSFRAGNTGELFF
TRBV15	.	.	14	TRBJ1-6	TGTGCCACCAGCAGTGGGAGCCATAATTCACCCCTCCACTTT	CATSSGSHNSPLHF
TRBV6-6	.	.	15	TRBJ1-2	TGTGCCAGCAGCTCCGGGGCAGGGGCTCTGATGGGCTACACCTTC	CASSSGAGALMGYTF
TRBV28	.	TRBD2	16	TRBJ2-3	TGTGCCAGCGGGACTAGCGGGGGGGCTAGCACAGATACGCAGTATTTT	CASGTSGGASTDTQYF